These 3 T cell receptor beta chains were all obtained from the same sample, sequenced in a study of T cell repertoires in cytomegalovirus infection (dated by TCRdb to 2018 to 2020). The treatment or condition label on this specimen signifies: in vitro stimulation with specific CMV peptide epitopes to enrich CMV-specific T cells. No cognate antigen is known for these TCRs. The run used an Illumina HiSeq 1500. The public reads were run again by TCRdb, first through fastp at Q25 and then through MiXCR, and only productive beta chains were kept. Rows merge per CDR3 protein into single entries with the most common DNA and genes. Counted in this sample were a few hundred thousand distinct CDR3 sequences; 34% of them appeared once. Together, the top ten hold less than 15% of the sample. Sequencing used cultured PBMCs, obtained from culture after CMV antigen stimulation. All receptors derive from a human donor in good health (CMV status not recorded). Some clones in this sample may be carry-over from other donors' samples.

The chain couples TRBV20-1 to TRBJ2-7; 8 bases agree with TRBD2. With V trimmed by 0 bases and J by 5 bases, 6 bases remained unmatched. This CDR3 is 14 amino acids long. Germline values: CDR1 DFQATT, CDR2 SNEGSKA (reference sequence). DNA of the CDR3: TGCAGTGCTAGAGATCGAGCGGGAGAGGACGAGCAGTACTTC. Amino acids: CSARDRAGEDEQYF.

This chain joins TRBV10-2 and TRBJ2-7, with D unresolved. This CDR3 is 12 amino acids long. Germline V CDR1 and CDR2: WSHSY, SAAADI. V shed 3 bases and J shed 3 bases, with 6 bases lying between them. CDR3 amino acids: CASSEEYYEQYV. The CDR3, as DNA: TGCGCCAGCAGTGAAGAGTACTACGAGCAGTACGTC.

The CDR3, as DNA: TGTGCCAGCAGCCCCGAGGGAGCGGGAGCTTTTTATTCCTACAATGAGCAGTTCTTC. Translated, it gives CASSPEGAGAFYSYNEQFF. J is TRBJ2-1 and V is TRBV9, with TRBD2 matching 8 bases. Germline CDR1 is SGDLS and CDR2 is YYNGEE. Losses at the gene ends were 4 bases for V and 1 base for J; bases not matched to a gene: 16. The CDR3 length is 19 residues.